This T cell receptor beta chain was recorded in a study of blood T cell repertoires in COVID-19. As for the study in general: The study drew acute and convalescent COVID-19 samples from the United States, Italy and Spain. T cells, B-cell-depleted T cells, or PBMCs provided the cDNA or gDNA that served as material.

Original data processing: Estimation of nucleated cell counts was performed using reference gene primer amplification. Libraries were prepared by immunoSEQ multiplex PCR; TCRdb keeps only in-frame clonotypes and omits some of them. The D gene and trimming were derived from the DNA, and the V and J assignments and clone size from that table. The repertoire consists of about 430,000 clones, with 70% to 90% occurring once and the leading ten covering roughly 0.87%. The germline gives CDR1 LGHDT, CDR2 YNNKEL (reference sequence). CDR3 length equals 16 residues. V shed 5 bases, J shed 4 bases, and the junction held 13 bases outside the gene matches. Those enrolled in Seattle joined during active infection and were followed longitudinally afterward.

The sequence was collected from a man younger than 35 with COVID-19, enrolled during active disease. The chain couples TRBV3-1 (or the pseudogene TRBV3-2) to TRBJ1-2, with 7 nucleotides matching TRBD1. Sequencing was done on a sample of peripheral blood. The CDR3 spells CASSAARQGLGYGYTF. The CDR3 bases are TGTGCCAGCAGCGCCGCCCGACAGGGACTTGGCTATGGCTACACCTTC.